The source of this TCR beta chain is a study of response to subunit inactivated influenza vaccine. Study-level points and caveats: New T cells are recruited in small numbers by each seasonal influenza vaccination, according to the authors' suggestion.

In regard to this clonotype: As yet, its antigen is unknown.

The CDR3 has 17 residues. Germline CDR1 SGHVS, CDR2 FQNEAQ. The V and J ends lost 5 bases and 4 bases, in that order; junction bases with no gene match: 11. TCRdb re-called the RT-PCR reads through MiXCR, storing one row per CDR3 protein. This sample has around 490,000 distinct CDR3 sequences, with approximately 7.7% found just once. This material consisted of PBMCs from blood, taken around 25 months after vaccination. V usage is TRBV7-8 and J usage is TRBJ2-1; TRBD2 aligns across 10 bases. The receptor was isolated from a man aged 50-75 years who received an inactivated influenza vaccine. The CDR3 DNA is TGTGCCAGCAGCCCCCGACGACTAGCGGGCGGATACAATGAGCAGTTCTTC. Translating gives CASSPRRLAGGYNEQFF.